These 11 T cell receptor beta chains share one sample of origin, sequenced in a study of graft-versus-host responses after intestinal transplantation. These TCRs' antigens remain unknown. Clones were read by immunoSEQ multiplex PCR, and TCRdb kept only the in-frame ones, dropping some. The table has some 64,000 clones, 85% to 95% seen once. The material was unstimulated CD8+ T cells sorted from spleen or lymph node cells, obtained before transplant. Receptor source: a human donor who was the organ donor for an intestinal transplant.

The chain employs TRBV15 and TRBJ2-7, with 7 nucleotides matching TRBD2. V lost 1 base to trimming and J lost 1 base; unmatched junction nucleotides: 4. The CDR3 extends over 15 amino acids. Germline lookup yields CDR1 LNHNV and CDR2 YYDKDF (reference sequence). The CDR3 region is CATSRAPSGSYEQYF. The CDR3 DNA sequence: TGTGCCACCAGCAGAGCCCCTAGCGGTTCCTACGAGCAGTACTTC.

The chain has TRBV11-3 and TRBJ2-7; D gene ambiguous. The CDR3 consists of 13 residues. CDR1 SGHNT and CDR2 YENEEA come from the germline V gene. Between the trimmed V and J ends, which lost 5 bases and 0 bases, there was a span of 8 bases. CDR3 nucleotide sequence: TGTGCCAGCAGCCGATTACTCTCCTACGAGCAGTACTTC. It codes for CASSRLLSYEQYF. The variable domain in full, with the rest retrieved from reference TRBV11-3 and TRBJ2-7, is EAGVVQSPRYKIIEKKQPVAFWCNPISGHNTLYWYLQNLGQGPELLIRYENEEAVDDSQLPKDRFSAERLKGVDSTLKIQPAELGDSAVYLCASSRLLSYEQYFGPGTRLTVT.

The V gene is TRBV23-1, the J gene TRBJ1-2; TRBD1 matches at 7 bases. Being an ORF, TRBV23-1 has a function that is uncertain. This CDR3 region has 17 residues. Trimming took 0 bases from V and 3 from J; bases not matched to a gene: 10. In nucleotides, the CDR3 is TGCGCCAGCAGTCAATCATTCGCCCAGGGGGGTGACTATGGCTACACCTTC. It specifies CASSQSFAQGGDYGYTF.

This rearrangement joins TRBV19 to TRBJ2-7; D is unresolved. Germline V gene lookup returns CDR1 LNHDA and CDR2 SQIVND (reference sequence). This CDR3 contains 13 residues. V shed 3 bases and J shed 3 bases, with 9 bases lying between them. CDR3 residues: CASSISVYYEQYF. CDR3 nucleotides: TGTGCCAGTAGTATCTCGGTCTACTACGAGCAGTACTTC. The full variable domain, with the rest looked up from reference TRBV19 and TRBJ2-7, is DGGITQSPKYLFRKEGQNVTLSCEQNLNHDAMYWYRQDPGQGLRLIYYSQIVNDFQKGDIAEGYSVSREKKESFPLTVTSAQKNPTAFYLCASSISVYYEQYFGPGTRLTVT.

The chain joins TRBV7-8 to TRBJ1-1, with 7 nucleotides matching TRBD1. With 5 bases clipped from V and 1 base from J, the junction kept 10 bases outside the gene matches. This CDR3 contains 16 residues. CDR1 SGHVS and CDR2 FQNEAQ come from the germline V gene. CDR3 sequence (DNA): TGTGCCAGCAGCAGAGTAACAGGGGAGTGGAACACTGAAGCTTTCTTT. This translates into CASSRVTGEWNTEAFF.

This chain connects TRBV28 to TRBJ2-1, with D hard to call. Germline assignment: CDR1 MDHEN and CDR2 SYDVKM. V was clipped by 8 bases and J by 0 bases, with 14 bases between them. The length of the CDR3 is 15 residues. The CDR3 coding sequence is TGTGCCAGCCGTTATTTGGCTAGCTCCTACAATGAGCAGTTCTTC. The encoded protein is CASRYLASSYNEQFF.

This clone was counted once. This chain links TRBV27 with TRBJ2-1; the match to TRBD2 covers 8 bases. Germline CDR1 is MNHEY and CDR2 is SMNVEV (reference sequence). CDR3 length: 16 amino acids. With V trimmed by 2 bases and J by 0 bases, 3 bases remained unmatched. CDR3 nucleotide sequence: TGTGCCAGCAGTTTAATCAGCGGGAGCTCCTACAATGAGCAGTTCTTC. It is translated as CASSLISGSSYNEQFF.

This chain joins TRBV6-5 and TRBJ2-3, with 7 bases lining up with TRBD2. J lost 0 bases, V lost 4 bases, and 4 bases had no gene match. This CDR3 is built from 15 residues. Germline CDR1 is MNHEY and CDR2 is SVGAGI. In DNA form, the CDR3 reads TGTGCCAGCAGTTCAACTAGCGATAGCACAGATACGCAGTATTTT. It codes for CASSSTSDSTDTQYF.

CDR3 in DNA: TGTGCCACCAGCGAACACGAGACATATTATGGCGGGGAGCTGTTTTTT. Its translation is CATSEHETYYGGELFF. The chain links TRBV15 to TRBJ2-2; D remains ambiguous. V lost 5 bases and J 7 bases, leaving 20 bases between the germline ends. Looked up from germline, CDR1 is LNHNV and CDR2 is YYDKDF (reference sequence). The CDR3 has 16 amino acids.

The chain combines TRBV2 with TRBJ2-2; D uncertain. V was trimmed by 8 bases and J by 1 base, leaving 11 bases between them. CDR1 SNHLY and CDR2 FYNNEI come from the germline V gene. CDR3 size: 14 residues. The CDR3 loop reads CASDGGVNTGELFF. CDR3 DNA: TGTGCCAGCGATGGCGGAGTGAACACCGGGGAGCTGTTTTTT.

The chain recombines TRBV19 with TRBJ1-1; 10 bases map to TRBD1. CDR3 length: 17 amino acids. V lost 5 bases, J lost 4 bases, and 13 bases stayed unmatched. CDR1 and CDR2 from the germline V gene are LNHDA and SQIVND (reference sequence). CDR3 region: CASSHDSLGQGVTEAFF. CDR3 sequence (DNA): TGTGCCAGTAGTCATGATAGCCTCGGACAGGGGGTCACTGAAGCTTTCTTT.